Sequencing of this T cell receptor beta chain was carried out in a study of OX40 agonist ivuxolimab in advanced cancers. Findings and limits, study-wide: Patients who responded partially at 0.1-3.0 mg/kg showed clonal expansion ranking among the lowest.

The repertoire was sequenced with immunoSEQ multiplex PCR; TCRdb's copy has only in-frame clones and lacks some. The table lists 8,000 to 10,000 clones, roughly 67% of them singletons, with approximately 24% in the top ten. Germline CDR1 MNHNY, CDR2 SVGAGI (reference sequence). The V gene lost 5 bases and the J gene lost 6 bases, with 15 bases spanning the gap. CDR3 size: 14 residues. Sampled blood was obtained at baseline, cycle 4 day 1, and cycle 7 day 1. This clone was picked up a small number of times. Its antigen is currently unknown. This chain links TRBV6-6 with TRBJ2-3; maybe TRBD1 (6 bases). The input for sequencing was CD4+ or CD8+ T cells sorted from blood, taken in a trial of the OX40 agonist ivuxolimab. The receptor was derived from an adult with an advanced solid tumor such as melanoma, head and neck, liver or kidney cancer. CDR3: CASSLHPGADTQYF. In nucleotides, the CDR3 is TGTGCCAGCAGTCTTCACCCAGGGGCGGATACGCAGTATTTT.